The entry below describes one TCR beta chain. Its antigen is not known. cDNA encoding TCRalpha and TCRbeta underwent two nested PCRs of about 15 and 9 cycles, each of which was followed by bead purification. TCRdb derives one entry per CDR3 protein from the 5' RACE reads, leaving out DNA. In all, the sample yields around 400,000 distinct CDR3 sequences. The data belong to a study of monozygotic twins with inflammatory bowel disease. The authors drew more than 2 ml of blood from each donor. General observations from the study: Varying immunosuppressive regimens may have increased patient repertoire variability. Healthy twins showed more clonotype sharing with others than IBD patients, especially patients with disease activity.

This CDR3 spans 15 amino acids. Germline assignment: CDR1 SGHNT and CDR2 YYREEE (reference sequence). The source of this sequence is a human donor with ulcerative colitis or Crohn's disease, or a healthy co-twin of an affected twin (not recorded which). V gene TRBV5-4 combines with J gene TRBJ1-6; TCRdb picks TRBD1, but there is no DNA to check that call. The sample consisted of blood. CDR3 residues: CAGLDSNLINSPLHF.